These 5 T cell receptor beta chains share one sample of origin, sequenced in a study of T-cell reconstitution after alpha-beta-depleted transplantation in children. TCRbeta library preparation incorporated unique molecular identifiers. From the PCR reads, TCRdb called clonotypes with MiXCR, one entry per CDR3 protein. The sample shows hundreds of thousands of distinct CDR3 sequences, roughly 15% of them seen only once. This sample comprised PBMCs, mostly from graft donor cells, obtained 360 days after TCRalphabeta/CD19-depleted stem cell transplant. All receptors derive from a male patient younger than 18 who had a stem cell transplant for acute lymphoblastic leukemia, so the T cells may come from the graft donor.

As regards this clonotype: The junction and the germline gene differ at one end; a read error may be behind it. V is TRBV6-2 or TRBV6-3 and J is TRBJ2-7; 7 nucleotides align to TRBD2. Germline loops: CDR1 MNHEY, CDR2 SVGEGT. The CDR3 is made up of 14 amino acids. Here the CDR3 reads CASSYYRDYPTAHF. The CDR3 DNA follows: TGTGCCAGCAGTTACTACCGGGACTATCCTACAGCGCACTTC.

This clonotype was counted a few times. This chain connects TRBV5-1 to TRBJ1-2; no clear D gene. The CDR3 contains 12 residues. The germline V gene has CDR1 SGHRS and CDR2 YFSETQ. The ends were cut back, 3 bases at V and 4 bases at J, with 7 bases in the middle. The CDR3: CASSSGPYGYTF. CDR3 in DNA: TGCGCCAGCAGCTCAGGACCCTATGGCTACACCTTC.

This clonotype was recorded at least ten times. The genes are TRBV7-9 and TRBJ2-1; the D gene is possibly TRBD2 (6 bases). CDR1 and CDR2 (germline): SEHNR, FQNEAQ (reference sequence). With 0 bases removed from V and 10 bases from J, the gap between germline ends came to 10 bases. The CDR3 contains 13 residues. DNA of the CDR3: TGTGCCAGCAGCTTAGCGGTGGCGGGGGAGCAGTTCTTC. Amino acids: CASSLAVAGEQFF. The variable domain in full, completed from reference TRBV7-9 and TRBJ2-1, reads DTGVSQNPRHKITKRGQNVTFRCDPISEHNRLYWYRQTLGQGPEFLTYFQNEAQLEKSRLLSDRFSAERPKGSFSTLEIQRTEQGDSAMYLCASSLAVAGEQFFGPGTRLTVL.

The J gene is TRBJ2-7, the V gene TRBV4-2; D is possibly TRBD2 (6 bases). This CDR3 region has 14 residues. Germline V gene lookup returns CDR1 LGHNA and CDR2 YNFKEQ. The V and J ends lost 8 bases and 1 base respectively, with 15 bases between them. As DNA, the CDR3 is TGTGCCAGCCGAACCGGGACTTCTTCCTACGAGCAGTACTTC. This sequence encodes CASRTGTSSYEQYF.

This clonotype was seen only a few times. This sequence joins TRBV20-1 and TRBJ2-7; perhaps D is TRBD1 or TRBD2 (5 bases each). Germline V CDR1 and CDR2: DFQATT, SNEGSKA (reference sequence). The CDR3 totals 16 residues. Deletions cut 0 bases from V and 4 bases from J, with 19 bases between. DNA of the CDR3: TGCAGTGCTAGAGATGAAGCGCAGGGACGGATTTACGAGCAGTACTTC. Translating gives CSARDEAQGRIYEQYF.